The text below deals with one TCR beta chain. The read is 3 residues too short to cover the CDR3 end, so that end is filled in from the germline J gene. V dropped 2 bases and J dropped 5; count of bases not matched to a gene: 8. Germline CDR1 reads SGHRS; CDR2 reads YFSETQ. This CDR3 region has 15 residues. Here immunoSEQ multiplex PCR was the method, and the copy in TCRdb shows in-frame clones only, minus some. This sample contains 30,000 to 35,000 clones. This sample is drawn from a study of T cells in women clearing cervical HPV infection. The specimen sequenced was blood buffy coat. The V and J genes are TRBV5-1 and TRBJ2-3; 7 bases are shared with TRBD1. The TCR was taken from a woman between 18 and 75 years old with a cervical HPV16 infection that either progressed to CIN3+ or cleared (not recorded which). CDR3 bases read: TGCGCCAGCAGCTTAGACGGACAGGACGGAGATACG. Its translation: CASSLDGQDGDT. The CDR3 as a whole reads CASSLDGQDGDTQYF. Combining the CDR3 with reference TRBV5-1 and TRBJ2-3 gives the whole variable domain KAGVTQTPRYLIKTRGQQVTLSCSPISGHRSVSWYQQTPGQGLQFLFEYFSETQRNKGNFPGRFSGRQFSNSRSEMNVSTLELGDSALYLCASSLDGQDGDTQYFGPGTRLTVL.